These 2 T cell receptor beta chains were sequenced from one sample in a study of cytomegalovirus exposure and HLA in healthy donors. Both 60 Vbeta primers and 13 Jbeta primers went into the PCR. Clones were sequenced by immunoSEQ multiplex PCR, and TCRdb holds only the in-frame ones, with some missing. The profile shows 85,000 to 100,000 clones, about 70% of them singletons. Sequences were obtained from PBMCs. The receptors were gathered from a human donor in good health.

The chain couples TRBV6-6 to TRBJ2-3; 10 bases map to TRBD2. V was pared by 2 bases and J by 7 bases, with 3 bases of the junction left unmatched. This CDR3 is built from 14 residues. Germline CDR1 is MNHNY and CDR2 is SVGAGI (reference sequence). The CDR3 here is CASSYGTSVHTQYF. CDR3 DNA sequence: TGTGCCAGCAGTTACGGGACTAGCGTACATACGCAGTATTTT.

This clone was picked up one time. This sequence joins TRBV5-4 and TRBJ2-3, with TRBD1 matching over 8 bases. The CDR3 consists of 15 residues. Germline V gene data show CDR1 as SGHNT and CDR2 as YYREEE (reference sequence). V lost 4 bases and J lost 4; bases outside the gene matches: 8. The DNA of the CDR3 is TGTGCCAGCAGCCCGGCCAGGGGGCATGCAGATACGCAGTATTTT. Translation gives CASSPARGHADTQYF. Using reference TRBV5-4 and TRBJ2-3 for the parts outside the CDR3, the full variable domain is ETGVTQSPTHLIKTRGQQVTLRCSSQSGHNTVSWYQQALGQGPQFIFQYYREEENGRGNFPPRFSGLQFPNYSSELNVNALELDDSALYLCASSPARGHADTQYFGPGTRLTVL.